What follows are 8 T cell receptor beta chains derived from one specimen sequenced in a study of fetal regulatory T cell absence and autoimmunity (dated by TCRdb to about 2017). The library was built by means of the immunoSEQ multiplex PCR assay. Drawn from immuneACCESS, this table holds only the in-frame rearrangements with V and J called that TCRdb kept. Clones are partly lost; checked studies trace under half to an unresolved V gene and leave the rest unexplained. This sample has about 46,000 clones in its table, and approximately 80% of those were observed once. 0.41% of the sample goes to the ten largest clones. The sequenced sample consisted of cord blood. Receptors were obtained from a newborn boy with IPEX syndrome.

J is TRBJ2-3 and V is TRBV5-1; D gene uncertain. Between the trimmed V and J ends, which lost 2 bases and 3 bases, there was a span of 10 bases. Germline-derived CDR1 and CDR2 are SGHRS and YFSETQ. CDR3 length equals 14 residues. This CDR3 is CASSFMGQTDTQYF. The CDR3, as DNA: TGCGCCAGCAGCTTCATGGGCCAGACAGATACGCAGTATTTT.

The V and J genes are TRBV5-6 and TRBJ2-5; TRBD2 matches 8 bases. This CDR3 region has 15 residues. Losses at the gene ends were 1 base for V and 5 bases for J; bases not matched to a gene: 7. Germline lookup yields CDR1 SGHDT and CDR2 YYEEEE. The CDR3 nucleotides are TGTGCCAGCAGCTTGAATGGCGGGGGGTTGGAGACCCAGTACTTC. Protein sequence: CASSLNGGGLETQYF. The whole variable domain, remainder taken from reference TRBV5-6 and TRBJ2-5, is DAGVTQSPTHLIKTRGQQVTLRCSPKSGHDTVSWYQQALGQGPQFIFQYYEEEERQRGNFPDRFSGHQFPNYSSELNVNALLLGDSALYLCASSLNGGGLETQYFGPGTRLLVL.

The chain has TRBV6-1 and TRBJ2-1; D call uncertain. Germline V gene lookup returns CDR1 MNHNS and CDR2 SASEGT. Trimming shortened V by 6 bases and J by 6 bases, and 12 bases separated the two germline ends. The CDR3 covers 13 residues. The CDR3, as DNA: TGTGCCAGCAGGCTCCACTATAGCAATGAGCAGTTCTTC. It translates to CASRLHYSNEQFF.

Points on this clone: One end of the junction fails to match germline, which may point to a read error. J is TRBJ2-1 and V is TRBV6-5; perhaps TRBD2 as D (5 bases). Germline CDR1 reads MNHEY; CDR2 reads SVGAGI. The CDR3 covers 14 residues. CDR3 sequence (DNA): TGTGCCATCAGTTCGCTCCCTAGCACCAATGAGCAGTTCTTC. It is translated as CAISSLPSTNEQFF.

This chain uses TRBV4-1 with TRBJ2-1; D unresolved. Germline V gives CDR1 MGHRA, CDR2 YSYEKL. The CDR3 loop spans 12 amino acids. V was shortened by 2 bases and J by 4 bases, with 3 bases between the two germline ends. The CDR3 nucleotides are TGCGCCAGCAGCCAATCATACAATGAGCAGTTCTTC. Translation gives CASSQSYNEQFF.

The chain uses TRBV2 and TRBJ2-7; the D gene is possibly TRBD1 (5 bases). The V end lost 6 bases, the J end lost 5 bases, and 8 bases lay between the germline ends. CDR3 length: 11 residues. CDR1 is SNHLY and CDR2 is FYNNEI in the germline V gene. DNA of the CDR3: TGTGCCAGCAGCAGGGAAAACGAGCAGTACTTC. It translates to CASSRENEQYF.

The chain employs TRBV5-6 and TRBJ1-1; the D is unclear. The CDR3 is made up of 13 amino acids. Germline V gene lookup returns CDR1 SGHDT and CDR2 YYEEEE. V lost 0 bases and J 10 bases, leaving 13 bases between the germline ends. Here the CDR3 reads CASSLEYLGGAFF. Written as DNA, the CDR3 is TGTGCCAGCAGCTTGGAATACTTGGGCGGAGCTTTCTTT.

V gene TRBV5-4 combines with J gene TRBJ2-1; 10 bases match TRBD2. Germline CDR1 reads SGHNT; CDR2 reads YYREEE (reference sequence). V shed 5 bases, J shed 4 bases, and the junction held 9 bases outside the gene matches. This CDR3 has 16 amino acids. The CDR3 protein is CASSSSGRIGYNEQFF. In DNA, the CDR3 is TGTGCCAGCAGTTCTAGCGGGAGAATAGGGTACAATGAGCAGTTCTTC.